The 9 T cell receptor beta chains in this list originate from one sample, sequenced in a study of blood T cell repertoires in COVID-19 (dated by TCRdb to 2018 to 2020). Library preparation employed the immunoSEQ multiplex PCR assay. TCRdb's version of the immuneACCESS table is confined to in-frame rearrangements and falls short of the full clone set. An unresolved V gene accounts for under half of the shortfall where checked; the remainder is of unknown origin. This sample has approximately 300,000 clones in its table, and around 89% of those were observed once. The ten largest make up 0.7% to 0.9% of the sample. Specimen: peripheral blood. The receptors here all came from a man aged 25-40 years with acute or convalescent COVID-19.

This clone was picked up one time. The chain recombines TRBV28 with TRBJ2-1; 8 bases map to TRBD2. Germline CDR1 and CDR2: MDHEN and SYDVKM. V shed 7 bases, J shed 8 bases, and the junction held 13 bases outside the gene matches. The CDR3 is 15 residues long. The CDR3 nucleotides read TGTGCCAGCATAAGCGGGGGTCAGGGGCGGGATGAGCAGTTCTTC. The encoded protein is CASISGGQGRDEQFF.

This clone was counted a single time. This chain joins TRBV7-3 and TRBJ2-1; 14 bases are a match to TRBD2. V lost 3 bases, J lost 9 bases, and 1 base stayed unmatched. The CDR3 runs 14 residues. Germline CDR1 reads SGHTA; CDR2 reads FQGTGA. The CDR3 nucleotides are TGTGCCAGCAGCTTGGGACTAGCGGGGGCTGAGCAGTTCTTC. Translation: CASSLGLAGAEQFF.

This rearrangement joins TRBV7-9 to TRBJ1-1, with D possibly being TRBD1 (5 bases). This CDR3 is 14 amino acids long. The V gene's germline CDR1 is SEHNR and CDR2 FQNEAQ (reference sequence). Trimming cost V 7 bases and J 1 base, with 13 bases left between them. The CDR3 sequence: CASIIDSRNTEAFF. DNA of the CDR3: TGTGCCAGCATCATAGACAGCAGGAACACTGAAGCTTTCTTT.

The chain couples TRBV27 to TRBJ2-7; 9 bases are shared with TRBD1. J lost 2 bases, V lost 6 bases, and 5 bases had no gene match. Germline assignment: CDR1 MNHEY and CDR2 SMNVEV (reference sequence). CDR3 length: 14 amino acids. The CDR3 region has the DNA TGTGCCAGCAGCCCCGGGACAGGGCCCTACGAGCAGTACTTC. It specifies CASSPGTGPYEQYF.

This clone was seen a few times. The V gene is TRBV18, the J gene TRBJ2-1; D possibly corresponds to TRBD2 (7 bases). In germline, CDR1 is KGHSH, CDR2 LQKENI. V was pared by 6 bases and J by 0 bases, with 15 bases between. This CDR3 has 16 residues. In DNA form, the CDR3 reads TGTGCCAGCTCCAAGGGGGGGACAAGCTCCTACAATGAGCAGTTCTTC. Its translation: CASSKGGTSSYNEQFF.

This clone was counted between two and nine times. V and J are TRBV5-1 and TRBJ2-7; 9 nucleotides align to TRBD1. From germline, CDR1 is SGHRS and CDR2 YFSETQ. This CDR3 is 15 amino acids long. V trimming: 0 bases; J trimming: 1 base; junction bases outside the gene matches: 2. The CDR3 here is CASSLVGQGSYEQYF. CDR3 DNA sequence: TGCGCCAGCAGCTTGGTGGGACAGGGATCCTACGAGCAGTACTTC.

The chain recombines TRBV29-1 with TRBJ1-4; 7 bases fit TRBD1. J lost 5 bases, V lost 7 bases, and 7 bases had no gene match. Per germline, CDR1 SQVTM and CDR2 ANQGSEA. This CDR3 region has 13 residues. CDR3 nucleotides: TGCAGCGCCAGGACAGGAGGAAATGAAAAACTGTTTTTT. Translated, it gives CSARTGGNEKLFF.

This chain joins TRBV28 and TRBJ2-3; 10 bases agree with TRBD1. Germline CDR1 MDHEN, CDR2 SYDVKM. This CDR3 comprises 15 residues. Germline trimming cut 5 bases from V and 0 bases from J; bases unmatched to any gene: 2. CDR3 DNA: TGTGCCAGCAGTCGGGACAGGGGCAGCACAGATACGCAGTATTTT. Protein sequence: CASSRDRGSTDTQYF.

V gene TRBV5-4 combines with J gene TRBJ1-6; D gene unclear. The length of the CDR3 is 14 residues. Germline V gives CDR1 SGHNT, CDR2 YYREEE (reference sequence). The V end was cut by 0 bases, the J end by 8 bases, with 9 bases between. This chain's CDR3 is CASSLDGGYSPLHF. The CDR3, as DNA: TGTGCCAGCAGCTTGGACGGAGGATATTCACCCCTCCACTTT.